The clone carrying this T cell receptor (beta chain) was observed a single time. Its cognate antigen is unknown. This entry is derived from a study of CD8 T cells in Susac syndrome. TCR beta sequencing was performed on blood CD8+ and CD4+ T cells. The length of the CDR3 is 15 residues. The junction had 14 bases not matched to a gene; V was cut back by 7 bases and J by 8 bases. CDR1 and CDR2 from the germline V gene are SEHNR and FQNEAQ (reference sequence). The RNA, roughly 0.45 to 1 ug, was put through reverse transcription using random hexamers. TCRdb fed the immunoSEQ multiplex PCR reads into MiXCR, producing one record per CDR3 protein. The sample includes 75,000 to 100,000 distinct CDR3 sequences, 90% to 95% of them seen just once. Study-level findings and limits: Susac-specific public clones found in total CD8+ repertoires numbered 15 to 20, and those in CD8+ TEMRA repertoires numbered roughly 5.

The sequencing input was CD8+ T cells from PBMCs. The source of this sequence is a human donor with Susac syndrome. V is TRBV7-9 and J is TRBJ2-1, with TRBD1 matching 7 bases. CDR3 nucleotides: TGTGCCAGCACCCCGCAAACAGGGGCAACGGATGAGCAGTTCTTC. Its protein product is CASTPQTGATDEQFF.